This TCR beta chain derives from a study of breast tumors, draining lymph nodes, adjacent tissues. General observations from the study: Tumor TCR diversity was below lymph nodes but above nontumor tissue. The data were judged consistent with most tumor T cells coming from lymph node and expanding in tumor.

The V and J ends lost 1 base and 6 bases respectively, with 17 bases between them. This CDR3 contains 16 residues. Per the germline V gene, CDR1 is MDHEN and CDR2 is SYDVKM. TCRdb passed the multiplex PCR reads through MiXCR, listing each CDR3 protein once. The table records tens of thousands of distinct CDR3 sequences, under 80% of them present only once. This clonotype has ten or more counts. As yet, its antigen is unknown. The sequencing sample was made of breast tumor tissue. The receptor was isolated from a female donor with breast cancer. Some clones in this sample may be carry-over from other donors' samples. The chain employs TRBV28 and TRBJ2-3; D ambiguous. Here the CDR3 reads CASSLSPTTTDDTQYF. For the CDR3, the DNA is TGTGCCAGCAGTTTATCCCCAACCACTACGGACGATACGCAGTATTTT.